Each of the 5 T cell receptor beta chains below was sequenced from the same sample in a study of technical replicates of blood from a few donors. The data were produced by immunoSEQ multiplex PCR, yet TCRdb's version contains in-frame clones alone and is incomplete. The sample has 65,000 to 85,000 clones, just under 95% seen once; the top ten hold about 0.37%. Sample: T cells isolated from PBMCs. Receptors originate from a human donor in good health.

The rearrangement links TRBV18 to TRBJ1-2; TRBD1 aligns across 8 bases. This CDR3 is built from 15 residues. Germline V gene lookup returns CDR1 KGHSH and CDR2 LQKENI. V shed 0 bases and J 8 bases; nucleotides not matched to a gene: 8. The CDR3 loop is CASSPPTRTGIGYTF. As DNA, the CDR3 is TGTGCCAGCTCACCACCGACCAGGACAGGGATCGGCTACACCTTC.

CDR3 protein: CASSLDDLSGLFF. CDR3 coding DNA: TGTGCCAGCAGCTTAGATGATCTAAGCGGACTGTTTTTT. The chain recombines TRBV11-3 with TRBJ1-4; D not certain. Trimming pared 0 bases from V and 13 bases from J, leaving 12 bases between. The CDR3 is 13 amino acids. CDR1 is SGHNT, CDR2 YENEEA, per germline. Supplemented by reference TRBV11-3 and TRBJ1-4, the full variable domain reads EAGVVQSPRYKIIEKKQPVAFWCNPISGHNTLYWYLQNLGQGPELLIRYENEEAVDDSQLPKDRFSAERLKGVDSTLKIQPAELGDSAVYLCASSLDDLSGLFFGSGTQLSVL.

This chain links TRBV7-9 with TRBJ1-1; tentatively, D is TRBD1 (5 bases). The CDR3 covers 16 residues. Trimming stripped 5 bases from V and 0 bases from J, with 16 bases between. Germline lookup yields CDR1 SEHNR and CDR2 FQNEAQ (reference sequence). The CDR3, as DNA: TGTGCCAGCAGCACCTCTAAGACAGTTATGAACACTGAAGCTTTCTTT. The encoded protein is CASSTSKTVMNTEAFF.

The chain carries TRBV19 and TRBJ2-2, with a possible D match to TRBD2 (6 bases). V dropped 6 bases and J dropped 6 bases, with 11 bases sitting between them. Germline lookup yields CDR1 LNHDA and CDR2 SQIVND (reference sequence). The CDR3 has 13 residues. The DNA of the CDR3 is TGTGCCAGTAGGATGGGGGGTTCCGGGGAGCTGTTTTTT. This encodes CASRMGGSGELFF.

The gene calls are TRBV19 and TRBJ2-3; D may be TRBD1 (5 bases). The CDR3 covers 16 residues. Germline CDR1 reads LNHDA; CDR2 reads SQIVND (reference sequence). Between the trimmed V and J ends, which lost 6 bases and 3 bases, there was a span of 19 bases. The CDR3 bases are TGTGCCAGTAGAAGGGATGGGGCGTGGGTAACAGATACGCAGTATTTT. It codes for CASRRDGAWVTDTQYF.